A selection of T cell receptor beta chains follows, all from one sample in a study of cytomegalovirus exposure and HLA in healthy donors. The repertoire was sequenced with immunoSEQ multiplex PCR; TCRdb's copy has only in-frame clones and lacks some. The sample contains roughly 240,000 clones, roughly 85% of which appear only once. Sequencing was performed on PBMCs. Receptor source: a girl aged 2-10 years in good health and CMV-seronegative. Each CDR3 is given with its conserved first and last residue. The D gene is left open where the match is weak. The listing skips clone size in some rows; elsewhere it reads once, few, many or a size class.

clone size: once
J gene: TRBJ2-5
V gene: TRBV5-8
D gene: TRBD2
CDR3 DNA: TGTGCCAGCAGCCGGTCCGGGACTAGCGGTCGGGAGACCCAGTACTTC
CDR3 protein: CASSRSGTSGRETQYF

clone size: .
J gene: TRBJ2-5
V gene: TRBV19
D gene: TRBD1
CDR3 DNA: TGTGCCAGTACTACCAGCAGGGGGACGAGAGAGGCCCAGTACTTC
CDR3 protein: CASTTSRGTREAQYF

clone size: .
J gene: TRBJ2-2
V gene: TRBV30
D gene: TRBD2
CDR3 DNA: TGTGCCTGGAGTAGCGGGAGGGCCGGGGAGCTGTTTTTT
CDR3 protein: CAWSSGRAGELFF

clone size: .
J gene: TRBJ2-5
V gene: TRBV4-1
D gene: TRBD1
CDR3 DNA: TGCGCCAGCAGCCAAGACAGACAGGGGGCGCGAGAGACCCAGTACTTC
CDR3 protein: CASSQDRQGARETQYF

clone size: .
J gene: TRBJ2-1
V gene: TRBV5-6
D gene: TRBD2
CDR3 DNA: TGTGCCAGCAACCCGGGACTAGCGGAAAATGAGCAGTTCTTC
CDR3 protein: CASNPGLAENEQFF

clone size: .
J gene: TRBJ1-2
V gene: TRBV9
D gene: .
CDR3 DNA: TGTGCCAGCGGTACTGCTAACTATGGCTACACCTTC
CDR3 protein: CASGTANYGYTF

clone size: once
J gene: TRBJ1-1
V gene: TRBV19
D gene: .
CDR3 DNA: TGTGCCAGTAGAGAAACAGGGTACACTGAAGCTTTCTTT
CDR3 protein: CASRETGYTEAFF

clone size: .
J gene: TRBJ2-6
V gene: TRBV27
D gene: TRBD2
CDR3 DNA: TGTGCCAGCAGTTTATGGCCGGGGGGAGCTGGGGCCAACGTCCTGACTTTC
CDR3 protein: CASSLWPGGAGANVLTF

clone size: .
J gene: TRBJ2-2
V gene: TRBV27
D gene: TRBD2
CDR3 DNA: TGTGCCAGCAGTTTATGGTCGGGAGGGTCCGGGGAGCTGTTTTTT
CDR3 protein: CASSLWSGGSGELFF

clone size: .
J gene: TRBJ1-2
V gene: TRBV11-2
D gene: .
CDR3 DNA: TGTGCCAGCAGCTTGTTAAATCCGGGTTCCTATGGCTACACCTTC
CDR3 protein: CASSLLNPGSYGYTF

clone size: .
J gene: TRBJ2-5
V gene: TRBV13
D gene: TRBD2
CDR3 DNA: TGTGCCAGCAGTGCTAGCGGGGGGGCCGGGGAGACCCAGTACTTC
CDR3 protein: CASSASGGAGETQYF

clone size: .
J gene: TRBJ1-1
V gene: TRBV6-5
D gene: TRBD1
CDR3 DNA: TGTGCCAGCAAGCCCGGGACAGGGGGCACTGAAGCTTTCTTT
CDR3 protein: CASKPGTGGTEAFF

clone size: .
J gene: TRBJ1-2
V gene: TRBV18
D gene: .
CDR3 DNA: TGTGCCAGCTCACCAACCCTAGATGCCTATGGCTACACCTTC
CDR3 protein: CASSPTLDAYGYTF

clone size: .
J gene: TRBJ2-1
V gene: TRBV4-1
D gene: .
CDR3 DNA: TGCGCCAGCAGCCAGGTCGTACCGGGGGGCGGGCAGTTCTTC
CDR3 protein: CASSQVVPGGGQFF

clone size: .
J gene: TRBJ2-5
V gene: TRBV5-4
D gene: TRBD2
CDR3 DNA: TGTGCCAGCAGCCCTGCTAGCGGGAGCATAGAGACCCAGTACTTC
CDR3 protein: CASSPASGSIETQYF

clone size: .
J gene: TRBJ1-2
V gene: TRBV7-9
D gene: .
CDR3 DNA: TGTGCCAGCAGCTTAGAGGTCTCCGACAGGAACTATGGCTACACCTTC
CDR3 protein: CASSLEVSDRNYGYTF

clone size: .
J gene: TRBJ1-1
V gene: TRBV4-2
D gene: .
CDR3 DNA: TGTGCCAGCAGCCAAGTTACGGGGAACACTGAAGCTTTCTTT
CDR3 protein: CASSQVTGNTEAFF

clone size: few
J gene: TRBJ2-3
V gene: TRBV5-1
D gene: TRBD2
CDR3 DNA: TGCGCCAGCAGCGGGACTAGCGGGACTAGCACAGATACGCAGTATTTT
CDR3 protein: CASSGTSGTSTDTQYF